This is a list of T cell receptor beta chains from one sample in a study of CD8+CD57+ T cells in acquired aplastic anemia. TCRdb re-called the reads through MiXCR, storing one row per CDR3 protein. The repertoire holds about 180,000 distinct CDR3 sequences, with about 60% as singletons. Sequenced sample: sorted CD4+, CD8+, or CD8+CD57+ T cells (not recorded which) from PBMCs. The receptors come from a human donor with aplastic anemia. The CDR3 runs from the conserved cysteine through the conserved F or W.

j_call	v_call	cdr3_aa
TRBJ1-2	TRBV15	CATSREGTAGGYTF
TRBJ1-3	TRBV25-1	CGPGRLCSGNTIYF
TRBJ2-2	TRBV10-3	CAINTDRDRTGELFF
TRBJ2-3	TRBV7-2	CASSLVNTDTQYF
TRBJ2-5	TRBV28	CASSFRSEETQYF
TRBJ1-2	TRBV20-1	CSASIGQANYGYTF
TRBJ1-6	TRBV19	CATSTGQNNSPLHF
TRBJ2-2	TRBV7-9	CASNRALDYSGELFF
TRBJ2-5	TRBV20-1	CSARVTGVETQYF
TRBJ1-2	TRBV29-1	CSVVLSNYGYTF
TRBJ1-3	TRBV10-3	CAISEMTVGSGNTIYF
TRBJ1-1	TRBV11-1	CASSWDKGVYTEAFF
TRBJ1-1	TRBV20-1	CSAPQVGVNTEAFF
TRBJ2-1	TRBV7-2	CASSFRPYNEQFF
TRBJ1-1	TRBV5-8	CASSKTENTEAFF
TRBJ1-5	TRBV19	CASSMFTGGNQPQHF
TRBJ1-1	TRBV7-3	CASSGVGVEAFF
TRBJ1-2	TRBV25-1	CASSEGVRANYGYTF
TRBJ2-5	TRBV9	CASSVDPGVETQYF
TRBJ2-7	TRBV19	CASSNRDYEQYF
TRBJ2-7	TRBV19	CASSIGRWTGAAEQYF
TRBJ2-1	TRBV7-8	CASSLASGLATSNEQFF
TRBJ1-3	TRBV15	CATSKRGQGTGNTIYF
TRBJ2-2	TRBV24-1	CATKGSNTGELFF
TRBJ2-2	TRBV7-9	CASSARDRGAINTGELFF
TRBJ1-1	TRBV20-1	CSAAPQGARGTEAFF
TRBJ2-1	TRBV6-4	CASSIGGGSYNEQFF
TRBJ1-1	TRBV6-1	CASSDEGRGTEAFF
TRBJ1-2	TRBV7-9	CASSRQGAYGYTF
TRBJ2-1	TRBV27	CASQVGGPTNEQFF
TRBJ2-7	TRBV15	CATSRDQVLHEQYF
TRBJ2-5	TRBV15	CATSRESGSRDQETQYF
TRBJ1-2	TRBV2	CASSLNGANYGYTF
TRBJ2-3	TRBV12-3/TRBV12-4	CASSFRGRIADTQYF
TRBJ2-3	TRBV7-2	CASSLARRDQQYF
TRBJ2-1	TRBV29-1	CSGGVGGQINNEQFF
TRBJ1-1	TRBV12-5	CASTLQGGRRNTEAFF
TRBJ2-3	TRBV7-2	CASSYRGSSTDTQYF
TRBJ2-7	TRBV7-2	CASSLGWEASSYEQYF
TRBJ1-1	TRBV2	CAIGLLWTEAFF
TRBJ2-5	TRBV9	CASSAGGGGRETQYF
TRBJ2-5	TRBV5-1	CASSLGVLETQYF
TRBJ2-7	TRBV5-4	CASSLVLDTPSYEQYF
TRBJ2-3	TRBV2	CASRSGDTQYF
TRBJ2-7	TRBV20-1	CSAKGPYEQYF
TRBJ1-3	TRBV29-1	CSVEGQALSGNTIYF
TRBJ2-5	TRBV20-1	CSAGPIAGDLQTQYF